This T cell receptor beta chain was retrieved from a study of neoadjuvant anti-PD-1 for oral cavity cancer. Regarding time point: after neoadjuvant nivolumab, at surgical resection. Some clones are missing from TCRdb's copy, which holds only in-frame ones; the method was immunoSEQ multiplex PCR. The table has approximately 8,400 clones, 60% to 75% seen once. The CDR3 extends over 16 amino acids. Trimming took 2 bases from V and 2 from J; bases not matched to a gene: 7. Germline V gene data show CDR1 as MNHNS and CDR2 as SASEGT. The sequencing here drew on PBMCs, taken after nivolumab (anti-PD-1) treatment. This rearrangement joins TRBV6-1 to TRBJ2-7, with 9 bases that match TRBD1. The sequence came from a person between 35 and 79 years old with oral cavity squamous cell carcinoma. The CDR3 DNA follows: TGTGCCAGCAGTGAACGTTGGGACAGGGTAACCTACGAGCAGTACTTC. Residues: CASSERWDRVTYEQYF.